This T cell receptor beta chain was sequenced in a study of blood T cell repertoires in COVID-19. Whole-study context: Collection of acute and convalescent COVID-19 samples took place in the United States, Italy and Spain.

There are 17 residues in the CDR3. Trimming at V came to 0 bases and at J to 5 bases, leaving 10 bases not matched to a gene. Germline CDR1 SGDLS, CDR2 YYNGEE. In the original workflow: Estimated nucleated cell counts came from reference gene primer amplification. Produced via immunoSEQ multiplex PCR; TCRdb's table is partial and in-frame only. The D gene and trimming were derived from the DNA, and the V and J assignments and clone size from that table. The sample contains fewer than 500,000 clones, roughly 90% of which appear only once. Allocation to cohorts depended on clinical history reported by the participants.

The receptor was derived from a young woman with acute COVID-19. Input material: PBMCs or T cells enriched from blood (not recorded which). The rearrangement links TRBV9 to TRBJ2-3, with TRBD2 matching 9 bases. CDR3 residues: CASSVGGAGGYGDTQYF. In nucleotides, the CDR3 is TGTGCCAGCAGCGTAGGGGGAGCGGGGGGTTATGGAGATACGCAGTATTTT.